Listed here are 23 T cell receptor beta chains from one sample, sequenced in a study of blood T cell repertoires in COVID-19. Profiling relied on immunoSEQ multiplex PCR, and the TCRdb table lists in-frame clones only, not all of them. The table records about 220,000 clones, around 90% of them present only once. Sequences were obtained from PBMCs or T cells enriched from blood (not recorded which). The receptor set was obtained from a man aged 30 to 39 who had been exposed to COVID-19.

This chain uses TRBV4-1 with TRBJ2-2, with TRBD2 matching over 13 bases. V was clipped by 0 bases and J by 6 bases; unmatched bases: 13. The CDR3 covers 20 residues. Germline loops: CDR1 MGHRA, CDR2 YSYEKL. For the CDR3, the DNA is TGCGCCAGCAGCCAAGATCCGGCTTTTGAGACTAGCGGGGGGTCCGGGGAGCTGTTTTTT. Translation gives CASSQDPAFETSGGSGELFF.

The V gene is TRBV27, the J gene TRBJ2-7, with 10 positions matching TRBD1. Germline V lookup: CDR1 MNHEY, CDR2 SMNVEV (reference sequence). V lost 3 bases to trimming and J lost 5 bases; unmatched junction nucleotides: 4. The length of the CDR3 is 14 residues. DNA of the CDR3: TGTGCCAGCAGTTTGCTCGGGACAGGGGACGAGCAGTACTTC. It translates to CASSLLGTGDEQYF.

The rearrangement joins TRBV6-5 to TRBJ2-5; D possibly corresponds to TRBD1 (5 bases). Trimming cost V 11 bases and J 3 bases, with 16 bases left between them. The CDR3 extends over 13 amino acids. CDR1 and CDR2 from the germline V gene are MNHEY and SVGAGI. In DNA form, the CDR3 reads TGTGCCGCGGAAAGACAGAAAAAAGAGACCCAGTACTTC. It is translated as CAAERQKKETQYF.

This chain connects TRBV11-3 to TRBJ2-7; D possibly corresponds to TRBD2 (5 bases). V lost 4 bases to trimming and J lost 0 bases, with 7 bases between them. This CDR3 spans 13 amino acids. Per the germline V gene, CDR1 is SGHNT and CDR2 is YENEEA. CDR3 DNA: TGTGCCAGCAGCTCGAGGGACTCCTACGAGCAGTACTTC. Translation gives CASSSRDSYEQYF.

The chain carries TRBV6-2 or TRBV6-3 and TRBJ1-1, with 7 bases identical to TRBD1. V dropped 6 bases and J dropped 3; count of bases not matched to a gene: 7. CDR1 and CDR2 from the germline V gene are MNHEY and SVGEGT. This CDR3 region has 14 residues. Here the CDR3 DNA reads TGTGCCAGCAGACCTCATACAGGGGACACTGAAGCTTTCTTT. Its protein is CASRPHTGDTEAFF.

The chain is built from TRBV19 and TRBJ2-2, with 8 bases fitting TRBD1. The CDR3 totals 15 residues. Trimming cost V 4 bases and J 3 bases; bases outside gene matches: 4. CDR1 and CDR2 (germline): LNHDA, SQIVND (reference sequence). The CDR3 is CASSTQGAYTGELFF. The CDR3 coding sequence is TGTGCCAGTAGTACCCAGGGGGCGTACACCGGGGAGCTGTTTTTT.

The chain links TRBV9 to TRBJ1-5; 11 bases map to TRBD1. The V and J ends lost 0 bases and 5 bases, in that order; junction bases with no gene match: 1. This CDR3 has 15 amino acids. Germline CDR1 is SGDLS and CDR2 is YYNGEE. Here the CDR3 reads CASSVEGQGDQPQHF. Written as DNA, the CDR3 is TGTGCCAGCAGCGTAGAGGGACAGGGGGATCAGCCCCAGCATTTT. The full variable domain, in which reference TRBV9 and TRBJ1-5 provide the parts outside the CDR3, is DSGVTQTPKHLITATGQRVTLRCSPRSGDLSVYWYQQSLDQGLQFLIQYYNGEERAKGNILERFSAQQFPDLHSELNLSSLELGDSALYFCASSVEGQGDQPQHFGDGTRLSIL.

This chain connects TRBV11-2 to TRBJ2-1; D unresolved. Germline values: CDR1 SGHAT, CDR2 FQNNGV. The V gene lost 4 bases and the J gene lost 0 bases, with 10 bases spanning the gap. There are 15 residues in the CDR3. CDR3 protein: CASSSTLSSYNEQFF. The CDR3 region has the DNA TGTGCCAGCAGCTCCACTCTAAGCTCCTACAATGAGCAGTTCTTC.

CDR3 DNA: TGTGCCAGCAGCTTGACAGCCAACTATGGCTACACCTTC. This translates into CASSLTANYGYTF. V and J are TRBV7-6 and TRBJ1-2; D is perhaps TRBD1 (5 bases). The germline V gene has CDR1 SGHVS and CDR2 FNYEAQ. Trimming left V 3 bases short and J 2 bases short, with 7 bases between. CDR3 length: 13 residues.

The chain uses TRBV19 and TRBJ2-3; 11 nucleotides agree with TRBD2. Trimming at V came to 9 bases and at J to 3 bases, leaving 2 bases not matched to a gene. The CDR3 has 13 amino acids. Germline CDR1 is LNHDA and CDR2 is SQIVND (reference sequence). The CDR3 DNA reads as TGTGCCAGCGGGACTAGCGGAACAGATACGCAGTATTTT. This sequence encodes CASGTSGTDTQYF.

The chain is built from TRBV6-5 and TRBJ1-5, with 8 positions matching TRBD1. With V trimmed by 4 bases and J by 5 bases, 10 bases remained unmatched. The CDR3 extends over 16 amino acids. CDR1 and CDR2 (germline): MNHEY, SVGAGI. CDR3: CASSLNQGAGDQPQHF. Here the CDR3 DNA reads TGTGCCAGCAGTTTGAACCAGGGGGCAGGGGATCAGCCCCAGCATTTT.

The rearrangement joins TRBV7-9 to TRBJ2-2; TRBD2 matches at 8 bases. Trimming at V came to 5 bases and at J to 2 bases, leaving 7 bases not matched to a gene. The CDR3 totals 16 residues. Germline V gene data show CDR1 as SEHNR and CDR2 as FQNEAQ (reference sequence). CDR3 nucleotide sequence: TGTGCCAGCAGCACAGACGGGACTAGAAACACCGGGGAGCTGTTTTTT. Translated: CASSTDGTRNTGELFF.

V is TRBV4-3 and J is TRBJ2-6, with TRBD1 identical over 8 bases. V shed 2 bases and J 0 bases; nucleotides not matched to a gene: 6. The CDR3 extends over 18 amino acids. Germline lookup yields CDR1 LGHNA and CDR2 YSLEER. The CDR3: CASSQLGQGFSGANVLTF. The DNA of the CDR3 is TGCGCCAGCAGCCAACTAGGACAGGGCTTCTCTGGGGCCAACGTCCTGACTTTC.

This clone was observed a few times. V and J are TRBV7-2 and TRBJ1-1; D unclear. Germline V lookup: CDR1 SGHTA, CDR2 FQGNSA. The V end was cut by 2 bases, the J end by 10 bases, with 17 bases between. This CDR3 contains 14 residues. DNA of the CDR3: TGTGCCAGCAGCTTATACGCTTTGGGGAGGCGAGCTTTCTTT. It yields the protein CASSLYALGRRAFF.

J is TRBJ1-1 and V is TRBV19; D ambiguous. CDR1 and CDR2 (germline): LNHDA, SQIVND (reference sequence). Trimming removed 3 bases from V and 6 bases from J, with 11 bases in between. The CDR3 length is 13 residues. CDR3 bases: TGTGCCAGTAGTATTTTTTCCGAGGCTGAAGCTTTCTTT. This gives the protein CASSIFSEAEAFF.

The rearrangement links TRBV7-2 to TRBJ2-5; 10 bases line up with TRBD1. Germline loops: CDR1 SGHTA, CDR2 FQGNSA. The CDR3 consists of 15 residues. Losses at the gene ends were 6 bases for V and 5 bases for J; bases not matched to a gene: 9. Here the CDR3 reads CASSPPGTGEETQYF. The CDR3, as DNA: TGTGCCAGCAGTCCACCGGGGACAGGGGAGGAGACCCAGTACTTC.

This clone came up once. V is TRBV6-5 and J is TRBJ2-1; weak D call: TRBD1 (6 bases). Germline loops: CDR1 MNHEY, CDR2 SVGAGI. V lost 6 bases and J 7 bases, leaving 13 bases between the germline ends. The CDR3 is 13 residues long. For the CDR3, the DNA is TGTGCCAGCAGACGACCGGACAGTAATGAGCAGTTCTTC. Amino acid sequence: CASRRPDSNEQFF.

V usage is TRBV5-5 and J usage is TRBJ1-1; no clear D. The CDR3 contains 14 residues. Looked up from germline, CDR1 is SGHKS and CDR2 is YYEKEE (reference sequence). The V end lost 7 bases, the J end lost 1 base, and 14 bases lay between the germline ends. The CDR3 here is CASSSGWANTEAFF. The CDR3 coding sequence is TGTGCCAGCTCTTCGGGGTGGGCGAACACTGAAGCTTTCTTT. The variable domain in full, completed from reference TRBV5-5 and TRBJ1-1, reads DAGVTQSPTHLIKTRGQQVTLRCSPISGHKSVSWYQQVLGQGPQFIFQYYEKEERGRGNFPDRFSARQFPNYSSELNVNALLLGDSALYLCASSSGWANTEAFFGQGTRLTVV.

There are a few counts of this clone. This chain connects TRBV15 to TRBJ1-5; tentatively, D is TRBD1 (5 bases). V lost 1 base and J lost 9, with 13 bases in between. Per the germline V gene, CDR1 is LNHNV and CDR2 is YYDKDF (reference sequence). The CDR3 is 14 amino acids. The CDR3 region is CATSRVGGGAPQHF. In nucleotides, the CDR3 is TGTGCCACCAGCAGAGTGGGGGGAGGGGCGCCCCAGCATTTT.

This clone has just one count. V is TRBV29-1 and J is TRBJ1-1; 10 bases match TRBD1. The junction had 10 bases not matched to a gene; V was cut back by 7 bases and J by 5 bases. The length of the CDR3 is 14 residues. The germline gives CDR1 SQVTM, CDR2 ANQGSEA. Here the CDR3 DNA reads TGCAGCGGGAAAGACAGGGGGCTGGGGACTGAAGCTTTCTTT. This gives the protein CSGKDRGLGTEAFF.

The rearrangement joins TRBV24-1 to TRBJ2-3; TRBD2 agrees at 8 bases. The V segment lost 5 bases and the J segment 1 base; nucleotides outside the gene matches: 10. This CDR3 has 17 amino acids. In germline, CDR1 is KGHDR, CDR2 SFDVKD. CDR3 loop: CATSGGGGGTGTDTQYF. The CDR3 coding sequence is TGTGCCACCAGTGGAGGTGGCGGGGGGACTGGCACAGATACGCAGTATTTT.

The chain employs TRBV9 and TRBJ2-2; a weak D match, TRBD1 (6 bases). The CDR3 is made up of 18 amino acids. In germline, CDR1 is SGDLS, CDR2 YYNGEE. Trimming pared 0 bases from V and 6 bases from J, leaving 21 bases between. Here the CDR3 DNA reads TGTGCCAGCAGCGTAGTCTCCCCGTGGGCAGGGGTCGCCGGGGAGCTGTTTTTT. Its translation: CASSVVSPWAGVAGELFF.

V gene TRBV7-9 combines with J gene TRBJ1-1; maybe TRBD1 (6 bases). Germline assignment: CDR1 SEHNR and CDR2 FQNEAQ (reference sequence). V was clipped by 0 bases and J by 10 bases, with 18 bases between them. The CDR3 spans 15 residues. The CDR3 DNA follows: TGTGCCAGCAGCTTAGCCCTTCCTAGGGGGGGACCAGCTTTCTTT. Its translation: CASSLALPRGGPAFF.